Listed below are T cell receptor beta chains from one sample, sequenced in a study of cytomegalovirus exposure and HLA in healthy donors. TCRdb's table, derived via immunoSEQ multiplex PCR, lists solely in-frame clones and lacks some. The repertoire has fewer than 150,000 clones, under 90% of them found once; the top ten carry approximately 2.4%. What was sequenced was PBMCs. These receptor sequences come from a male donor in good health and CMV-seronegative. Each CDR3 is given with its conserved first and last residue. D genes are given only for firm matches. Where a row states a size, it is once, few, many or the class of an expanded clone; other rows omit it.

clone size: -
V gene: TRBV4-1
D gene: -
J gene: TRBJ2-1
CDR3 protein: CASSLSVNNEQFF
CDR3 DNA: TGCGCCAGCAGCCTTAGCGTGAACAATGAGCAGTTCTTC

clone size: -
V gene: TRBV5-1
D gene: -
J gene: TRBJ2-3
CDR3 protein: CASSLDGGTTDTQYF
CDR3 DNA: TGCGCCAGCAGCTTGGACGGCGGGACCACAGATACGCAGTATTTT

clone size: once
V gene: TRBV7-2
D gene: -
J gene: TRBJ2-4
CDR3 protein: CASSLERRAGAVDIQYF
CDR3 DNA: TGTGCCAGCAGCTTAGAGAGGAGGGCGGGGGCTGTGGACATTCAGTACTTC

clone size: -
V gene: TRBV27
D gene: -
J gene: TRBJ2-5
CDR3 protein: CASSFSAKARETQYF
CDR3 DNA: TGTGCCAGCAGTTTCTCAGCGAAGGCTCGAGAGACCCAGTACTTC

clone size: -
V gene: TRBV29-1
D gene: -
J gene: TRBJ2-6
CDR3 protein: CSVAGSAGANVLTF
CDR3 DNA: TGCAGCGTCGCAGGGTCCGCTGGGGCCAACGTCCTGACTTTC

clone size: -
V gene: TRBV7-2
D gene: TRBD1
J gene: TRBJ2-7
CDR3 protein: CASRTTGATILQYF
CDR3 DNA: TGTGCCAGCAGAACGACAGGGGCGACGATCCTCCAGTACTTC

clone size: -
V gene: TRBV15
D gene: -
J gene: TRBJ2-1
CDR3 protein: CATSRAGEQHNEQFF
CDR3 DNA: TGTGCCACCAGCAGAGCGGGAGAGCAACACAATGAGCAGTTCTTC

clone size: -
V gene: TRBV27
D gene: TRBD2
J gene: TRBJ2-1
CDR3 protein: CASSFGSGGYNEQFF
CDR3 DNA: TGTGCCAGCAGTTTTGGTAGCGGGGGGTACAATGAGCAGTTCTTC

clone size: -
V gene: TRBV7-9
D gene: TRBD2
J gene: TRBJ2-3
CDR3 protein: CASSLRGLAGDTQYF
CDR3 DNA: TGTGCCAGCAGCTTACGTGGACTAGCAGGGGATACGCAGTATTTT

clone size: -
V gene: TRBV7-9
D gene: -
J gene: TRBJ2-3
CDR3 protein: CASSLQNTDTQYF
CDR3 DNA: TGTGCCAGCAGCTTACAGAACACAGATACGCAGTATTTT

clone size: -
V gene: TRBV7-3
D gene: -
J gene: TRBJ2-1
CDR3 protein: CASSSAPGEQFF
CDR3 DNA: TGTGCCAGCAGCTCAGCCCCGGGTGAGCAGTTCTTC

clone size: -
V gene: TRBV18
D gene: -
J gene: TRBJ2-1
CDR3 protein: CASSHSGGYNEQFF
CDR3 DNA: TGTGCCAGCTCACACTCCGGGGGATACAATGAGCAGTTCTTC

clone size: few
V gene: TRBV15
D gene: -
J gene: TRBJ1-5
CDR3 protein: CATSTEEYSNQPQHF
CDR3 DNA: TGTGCCACCAGCACAGAGGAGTATAGCAATCAGCCCCAGCATTTT

clone size: -
V gene: TRBV30
D gene: -
J gene: TRBJ2-7
CDR3 protein: CAWSAGDSYEQYF
CDR3 DNA: TGTGCCTGGAGCGCAGGCGACTCCTACGAGCAGTACTTC

clone size: -
V gene: TRBV4-1
D gene: TRBD2
J gene: TRBJ2-3
CDR3 protein: CASSFGLAHTDTQYF
CDR3 DNA: TGCGCCAGCAGTTTCGGACTAGCGCACACAGATACGCAGTATTTT

clone size: -
V gene: TRBV5-6
D gene: -
J gene: TRBJ2-7
CDR3 protein: CASSLVQGYEQYF
CDR3 DNA: TGTGCCAGCAGCTTGGTTCAGGGGTACGAGCAGTACTTC

clone size: once
V gene: TRBV6-1
D gene: -
J gene: TRBJ1-2
CDR3 protein: CASSVGAVLGYTF
CDR3 DNA: TGTGCCAGCAGTGTGGGGGCAGTCCTTGGCTACACCTTC

clone size: -
V gene: TRBV28
D gene: TRBD2
J gene: TRBJ2-5
CDR3 protein: CASSLAGGGETQYF
CDR3 DNA: TGTGCCAGCAGTTTAGCGGGAGGAGGGGAGACCCAGTACTTC

clone size: -
V gene: TRBV7-9
D gene: TRBD2
J gene: TRBJ2-7
CDR3 protein: CASSLPGGGEQYF
CDR3 DNA: TGTGCCAGCAGCCTACCGGGAGGGGGCGAGCAGTACTTC

clone size: -
V gene: TRBV29-1
D gene: -
J gene: TRBJ2-7
CDR3 protein: CSVVVAGPLYEQYF
CDR3 DNA: TGCAGCGTGGTAGTGGCGGGACCGCTCTACGAGCAGTACTTC

clone size: once
V gene: TRBV15
D gene: TRBD1
J gene: TRBJ1-1
CDR3 protein: CATSRTGRTEAFF
CDR3 DNA: TGTGCCACCAGCAGGACAGGGAGGACTGAAGCTTTCTTT

clone size: -
V gene: TRBV6-5
D gene: -
J gene: TRBJ1-5
CDR3 protein: CASSYSGQPNQPQHF
CDR3 DNA: TGTGCCAGCAGTTACTCTGGGCAGCCTAATCAGCCCCAGCATTTT

clone size: -
V gene: TRBV5-8
D gene: -
J gene: TRBJ2-7
CDR3 protein: CASSSRLSSYEQYF
CDR3 DNA: TGTGCCAGCAGCTCAAGACTGTCATCCTACGAGCAGTACTTC

clone size: -
V gene: TRBV29-1
D gene: TRBD2
J gene: TRBJ2-7
CDR3 protein: CSVEGNPGTSRAEQYF
CDR3 DNA: TGCAGCGTGGAGGGTAACCCCGGGACTAGCAGAGCCGAGCAGTACTTC

clone size: -
V gene: TRBV18
D gene: -
J gene: TRBJ2-7
CDR3 protein: CASSPPQPGEQYF
CDR3 DNA: TGTGCCAGCTCACCACCGCAACCCGGCGAGCAGTACTTC

clone size: -
V gene: TRBV7-2
D gene: -
J gene: TRBJ1-2
CDR3 protein: CASSFNRTSDGYTF
CDR3 DNA: TGTGCCAGCAGCTTCAACAGGACCTCGGATGGCTACACCTTC

clone size: -
V gene: TRBV4-1
D gene: TRBD2
J gene: TRBJ2-7
CDR3 protein: CASSQGRTSGDYEQYF
CDR3 DNA: TGCGCCAGCAGCCAAGGACGGACTAGCGGGGACTACGAGCAGTACTTC

clone size: once
V gene: TRBV6-1
D gene: -
J gene: TRBJ1-1
CDR3 protein: CASSRQGSLTEAFF
CDR3 DNA: TGTGCCAGCAGTCGCCAGGGATCCTTGACTGAAGCTTTCTTT

clone size: -
V gene: TRBV25-1
D gene: -
J gene: TRBJ1-1
CDR3 protein: CASSTPGGSTEAFF
CDR3 DNA: TGTGCCAGCAGTACCCCTGGGGGGAGCACTGAAGCTTTCTTT

clone size: -
V gene: TRBV7-9
D gene: -
J gene: TRBJ2-6
CDR3 protein: CSSSLLLSGANVLTF
CDR3 DNA: TGTTCCAGCAGCTTATTACTCTCTGGGGCCAACGTCCTGACTTTC

clone size: -
V gene: TRBV5-4
D gene: TRBD2
J gene: TRBJ2-1
CDR3 protein: CASSLGLAGLLNEQFF
CDR3 DNA: TGTGCCAGCAGCTTGGGACTAGCGGGACTCTTGAATGAGCAGTTCTTC

clone size: -
V gene: TRBV11-3
D gene: TRBD1
J gene: TRBJ2-7
CDR3 protein: CASSLTTGIGYEQYF
CDR3 DNA: TGTGCCAGCAGCTTAACGACAGGGATCGGGTACGAGCAGTACTTC

clone size: -
V gene: TRBV15
D gene: -
J gene: TRBJ2-7
CDR3 protein: CATSRGRYEQYF
CDR3 DNA: TGTGCCACCAGCAGGGGCCGGTACGAGCAGTACTTC

clone size: -
V gene: TRBV30
D gene: TRBD2
J gene: TRBJ2-7
CDR3 protein: CAWSPTSGSKQYF
CDR3 DNA: TGTGCCTGGAGTCCGACTAGCGGGAGCAAGCAGTACTTC

clone size: once
V gene: TRBV27
D gene: -
J gene: TRBJ1-2
CDR3 protein: CASSFGPNYGYTF
CDR3 DNA: TGTGCCAGCAGTTTCGGTCCTAACTATGGCTACACCTTC

clone size: -
V gene: TRBV10-2
D gene: -
J gene: TRBJ2-2
CDR3 protein: CASSDVLENTGELFF
CDR3 DNA: TGCGCCAGCAGTGACGTACTAGAGAACACCGGGGAGCTGTTTTTT

clone size: -
V gene: TRBV7-8
D gene: -
J gene: TRBJ2-7
CDR3 protein: CASSPTRGGGSYEQYF
CDR3 DNA: TGTGCCAGCAGCCCTACTAGGGGCGGAGGGTCCTACGAGCAGTACTTC

clone size: -
V gene: TRBV28
D gene: TRBD1
J gene: TRBJ1-2
CDR3 protein: CASRTYRGPNYGYTF
CDR3 DNA: TGTGCCAGCAGGACCTACAGGGGGCCGAACTATGGCTACACCTTC

clone size: many
V gene: TRBV13
D gene: -
J gene: TRBJ2-5
CDR3 protein: CASSPRGESQETQYF
CDR3 DNA: TGTGCCAGCAGCCCCAGGGGGGAATCCCAAGAGACCCAGTACTTC

clone size: once
V gene: TRBV25-1
D gene: TRBD1
J gene: TRBJ2-5
CDR3 protein: CASQAKTEEGQGRETQYF
CDR3 DNA: TGTGCCAGCCAAGCTAAGACCGAAGAAGGACAGGGTCGGGAGACCCAGTACTTC

clone size: few
V gene: TRBV6-6
D gene: -
J gene: TRBJ2-5
CDR3 protein: CASRDTYQETQYF
CDR3 DNA: TGTGCCAGCAGAGACACGTACCAAGAGACCCAGTACTTC

clone size: -
V gene: TRBV6-5
D gene: -
J gene: TRBJ1-1
CDR3 protein: CASSYQNTEAFF
CDR3 DNA: TGTGCCAGCAGTTACCAGAACACTGAAGCTTTCTTT

clone size: few
V gene: TRBV29-1
D gene: TRBD2
J gene: TRBJ2-1
CDR3 protein: CSVGPSPGLAGREQFF
CDR3 DNA: TGCAGCGTTGGGCCATCTCCGGGACTAGCGGGTCGGGAGCAGTTCTTC

clone size: -
V gene: TRBV6-5
D gene: TRBD1
J gene: TRBJ1-1
CDR3 protein: CASSRGQGITEAFF
CDR3 DNA: TGTGCCAGCAGTCGGGGACAGGGGATCACTGAAGCTTTCTTT

clone size: -
V gene: TRBV9
D gene: TRBD1
J gene: TRBJ1-1
CDR3 protein: CASSGTGLEATEAFF
CDR3 DNA: TGTGCCAGCAGCGGGACAGGGCTAGAGGCTACTGAAGCTTTCTTT

clone size: -
V gene: TRBV18
D gene: TRBD2
J gene: TRBJ2-1
CDR3 protein: CASSPSGRESSYNEQFF
CDR3 DNA: TGTGCCAGCTCACCATCAGGGCGGGAGAGCTCCTACAATGAGCAGTTCTTC

clone size: -
V gene: TRBV19
D gene: TRBD2
J gene: TRBJ2-7
CDR3 protein: CASSFSGVYDEQYF
CDR3 DNA: TGTGCCAGTAGTTTCAGCGGGGTTTATGACGAGCAGTACTTC

clone size: -
V gene: TRBV4-1
D gene: -
J gene: TRBJ1-2
CDR3 protein: CASSQSEIDGYTF
CDR3 DNA: TGCGCCAGCAGCCAAAGCGAAATTGATGGCTACACCTTC

clone size: once
V gene: TRBV10-3
D gene: TRBD2
J gene: TRBJ2-3
CDR3 protein: CAISPGTSGIGDTQYF
CDR3 DNA: TGTGCCATCAGCCCTGGGACTAGCGGGATCGGAGATACGCAGTATTTT

clone size: -
V gene: TRBV4-1
D gene: TRBD1
J gene: TRBJ2-7
CDR3 protein: CASSQAPGTGNEQYF
CDR3 DNA: TGCGCCAGCAGCCAAGCCCCCGGGACAGGGAACGAGCAGTACTTC

clone size: -
V gene: TRBV10-1
D gene: -
J gene: TRBJ2-5
CDR3 protein: CASRKSLQETQYF
CDR3 DNA: TGCGCCAGCAGAAAGAGTTTACAAGAGACCCAGTACTTC